The rows below give T cell receptor beta chains drawn from one sample of a study of blood T cell repertoires in COVID-19. Generated by immunoSEQ multiplex PCR, the TCRdb table keeps only in-frame clones and is missing some. Of around 220,000 clones in the sample, about 88% were seen once. Material for sequencing was peripheral blood. The receptors stem from a woman between 40 and 55 years old who had recovered from COVID-19. The CDR3 runs from the conserved cysteine through the conserved F or W.

V gene: TRBV30
J gene: TRBJ1-2
CDR3 protein: CAWSDRGISYGYTF

V gene: TRBV28
J gene: TRBJ2-7
CDR3 protein: CASTPPGRAHEQYF

V gene: TRBV19
J gene: TRBJ2-1
CDR3 protein: CASSKHGTSGSLTSSYNEQFF

V gene: TRBV3-1/TRBV3-2
J gene: TRBJ2-6
CDR3 protein: CASSQVNREISGANVLTF

V gene: TRBV7-2
J gene: TRBJ2-7
CDR3 protein: CASSLGTLTYEQYF

V gene: TRBV6-2/TRBV6-3
J gene: TRBJ2-7
CDR3 protein: CASSYISRRGSEQYF

V gene: TRBV28
J gene: TRBJ2-5
CDR3 protein: CASSLISRETQYF

V gene: TRBV19
J gene: TRBJ1-2
CDR3 protein: CASSIRTGRYDGYTF

V gene: TRBV2
J gene: TRBJ2-5
CDR3 protein: CASSVAGGGNLQETQYF

V gene: TRBV6-1
J gene: TRBJ2-7
CDR3 protein: CASSEVAGGTYEQYF

V gene: TRBV4-3
J gene: TRBJ2-6
CDR3 protein: CASSQTGGANVLTF

V gene: TRBV6-5
J gene: TRBJ1-6
CDR3 protein: CASSQLRDYNSPLHF

V gene: TRBV9
J gene: TRBJ2-7
CDR3 protein: CASSADHTGEQYF

V gene: TRBV19
J gene: TRBJ2-1
CDR3 protein: CASSIASGSYEQFF

V gene: TRBV7-6
J gene: TRBJ2-1
CDR3 protein: CASSLLGEDSDEQFF

V gene: TRBV10-3
J gene: TRBJ2-5
CDR3 protein: CAIRPDLEETQYF

V gene: TRBV7-9
J gene: TRBJ1-6
CDR3 protein: CASSLGWQNSPLHF

V gene: TRBV19
J gene: TRBJ1-5
CDR3 protein: CASNIPGQGGNQPQHF

V gene: TRBV7-9
J gene: TRBJ2-7
CDR3 protein: CASSPRGSYEQYF

V gene: TRBV4-2
J gene: TRBJ2-7
CDR3 protein: CASRHPPGLYSYEQYF

V gene: TRBV6-2/TRBV6-3
J gene: TRBJ2-7
CDR3 protein: CASSYPGQSYEQYF

V gene: TRBV5-4
J gene: TRBJ1-1
CDR3 protein: CASSARDRGDTEAFF

V gene: TRBV7-2
J gene: TRBJ1-2
CDR3 protein: CASSLAPTGNSYGYTF

V gene: TRBV5-1
J gene: TRBJ2-7
CDR3 protein: CASSQEGLYEQYF

V gene: TRBV6-5
J gene: TRBJ1-5
CDR3 protein: CASSSYRGGQPQHF

V gene: TRBV27
J gene: TRBJ1-2
CDR3 protein: CASSVQGRYGYTF

V gene: TRBV2
J gene: TRBJ1-2
CDR3 protein: CASTVSGIYGYTF

V gene: TRBV28
J gene: TRBJ2-7
CDR3 protein: CASWTSGTPYEQYF

V gene: TRBV5-1
J gene: TRBJ2-1
CDR3 protein: CASSSLSGTSGGPVGQFF

V gene: TRBV7-9
J gene: TRBJ2-1
CDR3 protein: CASSSGRTGAYNEQFF

V gene: TRBV18
J gene: TRBJ2-5
CDR3 protein: CASSNPGQTEETQYF

V gene: TRBV27
J gene: TRBJ1-1
CDR3 protein: CASSAGITEAFF

V gene: TRBV4-2
J gene: TRBJ2-6
CDR3 protein: CASSQATPGTGFSGANVLTF

V gene: TRBV6-2/TRBV6-3
J gene: TRBJ2-3
CDR3 protein: CASSYSRTSGSTDTQYF